Listed below are T cell receptor beta chains from one sample, sequenced in a study of blood T cells in healthy people across ages. TCRdb recomputed calls from the 5' RACE reads with MiXCR, one row per CDR3 protein. In the table there are some 690,000 distinct CDR3 sequences, 22% of which are singletons. Sequencing used blood. These receptor sequences come from a man between 65 and 79 years old in good health. CDR3s include the opening cysteine and the closing phenylalanine or tryptophan. The D gene is left open where the match is weak. The listing skips clone size in some rows; elsewhere it reads once, few, many or a size class.

v_call	d_call	j_call	clone_size	cdr3_aa	cdr3_nt
TRBV12-3/TRBV12-4	TRBD1	TRBJ1-4	few	CASSSDRGVATNEKLFF	TGTGCCAGCAGTTCCGACAGGGGAGTTGCAACTAATGAAAAACTGTTTTTT
TRBV3-1	NA	TRBJ1-1	few	CASTQGGGTEAFF	TGTGCCAGCACCCAAGGAGGGGGCACTGAAGCTTTCTTT
TRBV20-1	NA	TRBJ1-2	many	CSVSGTRNYGYTF	TGCAGTGTCTCGGGAACTCGGAACTATGGCTACACCTTC
TRBV5-1	NA	TRBJ1-4	NA	CASSLVSGSLNEKLFF	TGCGCCAGCAGCTTGGTTTCGGGCAGCCTTAATGAAAAACTGTTTTTT
TRBV11-2	NA	TRBJ2-6	few	CASSKADVNVLTF	TGTGCCAGCAGCAAGGCAGATGTCAACGTCCTGACTTTC
TRBV6-6	TRBD1	TRBJ1-2	NA	CASARGGGYGYTF	TGTGCCAGCGCCAGAGGGGGCGGCTATGGCTACACCTTC
TRBV12-3/TRBV12-4	NA	TRBJ1-4	few	CASRPGHLEKLFF	TGTGCCAGCAGACCGGGACATCTTGAAAAACTGTTTTTT
TRBV24-1	TRBD2	TRBJ2-1	many	CATSDLSGSSYNEQFF	TGTGCCACCAGTGACCTCAGCGGGAGTTCCTACAATGAGCAGTTCTTC
TRBV20-1	NA	TRBJ1-1	few	CSAGQNTEAFF	TGCAGTGCTGGTCAGAACACTGAAGCTTTCTTT
TRBV6-5	NA	TRBJ1-2	NA	CASRRPGPKYGYTF	TGTGCCAGCAGAAGACCGGGACCTAAATATGGCTACACCTTC
TRBV24-1	TRBD1	TRBJ1-2	NA	CATSDSYLGTGGNYGYTF	TGTGCCACCAGTGATTCTTATCTAGGGACAGGGGGGAACTATGGCTACACCTTC
TRBV10-3	TRBD1	TRBJ2-5	NA	CAMSETGRGETQYF	TGTGCCATGAGTGAGACGGGCAGGGGGGAGACCCAGTACTTC
TRBV20-1	TRBD2	TRBJ2-3	NA	CSAPRTSGASTDTQYF	TGCAGTGCCCCTAGGACTAGCGGGGCTAGCACAGATACGCAGTATTTT
TRBV12-3/TRBV12-4	NA	TRBJ1-5	few	CASSFSREKNQPQHF	TGTGCCAGCAGTTTTTCCCGAGAAAAAAATCAGCCCCAGCATTTT
TRBV6-5	NA	TRBJ2-3	few	CASSYRTGGPDTQYF	TGTGCCAGCAGTTACCGGACAGGAGGGCCAGATACGCAGTATTTT
TRBV4-3	NA	TRBJ1-1	NA	CASSQHGANTEAFF	TGCGCCAGCAGCCAACACGGGGCGAACACTGAAGCTTTCTTT
TRBV12-3/TRBV12-4	NA	TRBJ1-2	few	CASRRRTVGGYTF	TGTGCCAGCAGACGCAGGACCGTGGGCGGCTACACCTTC
TRBV7-9	NA	TRBJ1-1	NA	CASTPFSGGNTEAFF	TGTGCCAGCACCCCATTTTCAGGCGGGAACACTGAAGCTTTCTTT
TRBV7-2	TRBD1	TRBJ1-3	few	CASSRGTGMRGNTIYF	TGTGCCAGCAGCCGGGGGACAGGGATGCGTGGAAACACCATATATTTT
TRBV9	NA	TRBJ2-1	few	CASSVAPHGTSYNEQFF	TGTGCCAGCAGCGTAGCCCCCCACGGGACCTCCTACAATGAGCAGTTCTTC
TRBV12-3/TRBV12-4	TRBD1	TRBJ1-4	few	CASSFDRGGNEKLFF	TGTGCCAGCAGTTTCGACAGGGGAGGGAATGAAAAACTGTTTTTT
TRBV27	TRBD1	TRBJ2-1	NA	CASTLGQGAYNEQFF	TGTGCCAGCACCCTGGGACAGGGGGCCTACAATGAGCAGTTCTTC
TRBV29-1	NA	TRBJ1-4	NA	CSSRGPGNEKLFF	TGCAGCTCACGGGGGCCAGGCAATGAAAAACTGTTTTTT
TRBV5-5	NA	TRBJ2-1	few	CASSLSQGFSDEQFF	TGTGCCAGCAGCTTGAGCCAGGGATTCTCCGATGAGCAGTTCTTC
TRBV7-2	NA	TRBJ2-5	NA	CASSLWSIRETQYF	TGTGCCAGCAGCTTATGGAGTATTAGGGAGACCCAGTACTTC
TRBV6-1	TRBD1	TRBJ2-3	few	CASSPKTGWTDTQYF	TGTGCCAGCAGTCCCAAGACAGGGTGGACAGATACGCAGTATTTT
TRBV7-9	NA	TRBJ2-1	NA	CASSLARRGTDPPEQFF	TGTGCCAGCAGCTTAGCTAGGCGTGGGACTGACCCGCCTGAGCAGTTCTTC
TRBV19	NA	TRBJ2-1	NA	CASKGCNEQFF	TGTGCCAGTAAGGGCTGCAATGAGCAGTTCTTC
TRBV7-3	TRBD2	TRBJ2-3	NA	CASSFMGLGTDTQYF	TGTGCCAGCAGCTTTATGGGACTAGGGACAGATACGCAGTATTTT